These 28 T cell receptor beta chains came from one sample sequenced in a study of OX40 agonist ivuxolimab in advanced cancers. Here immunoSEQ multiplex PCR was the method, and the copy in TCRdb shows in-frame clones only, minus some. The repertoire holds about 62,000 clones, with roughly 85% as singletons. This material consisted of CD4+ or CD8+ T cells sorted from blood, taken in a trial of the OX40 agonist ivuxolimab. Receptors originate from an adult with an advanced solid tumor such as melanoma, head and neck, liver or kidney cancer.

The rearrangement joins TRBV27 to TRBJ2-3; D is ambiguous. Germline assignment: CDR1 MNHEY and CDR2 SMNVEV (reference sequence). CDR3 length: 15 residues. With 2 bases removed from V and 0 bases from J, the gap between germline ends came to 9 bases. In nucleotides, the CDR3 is TGTGCCAGCAGTTTAAGTATAGTGAGCACAGATACGCAGTATTTT. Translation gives CASSLSIVSTDTQYF.

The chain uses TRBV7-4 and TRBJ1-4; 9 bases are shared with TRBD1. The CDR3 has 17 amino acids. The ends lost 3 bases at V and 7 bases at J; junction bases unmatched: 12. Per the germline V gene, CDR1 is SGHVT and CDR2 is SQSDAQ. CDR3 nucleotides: TGTGCCAGCAGCTTTTTCAATACAGGGGGCGACGGTGAAAAACTGTTTTTT. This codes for CASSFFNTGGDGEKLFF.

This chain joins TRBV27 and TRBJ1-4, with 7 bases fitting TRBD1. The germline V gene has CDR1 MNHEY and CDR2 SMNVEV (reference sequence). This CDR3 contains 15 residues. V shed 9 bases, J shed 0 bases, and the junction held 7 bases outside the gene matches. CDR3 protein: CASRGTAATNEKLFF. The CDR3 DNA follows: TGTGCCAGTAGAGGGACAGCAGCAACTAATGAAAAACTGTTTTTT.

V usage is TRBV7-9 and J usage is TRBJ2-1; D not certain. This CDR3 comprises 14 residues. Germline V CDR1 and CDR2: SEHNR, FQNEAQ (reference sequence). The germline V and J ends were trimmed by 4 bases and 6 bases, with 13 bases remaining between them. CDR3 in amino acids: CASSSAGPPNEQFF. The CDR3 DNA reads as TGTGCCAGCAGCTCGGCCGGGCCACCCAATGAGCAGTTCTTC. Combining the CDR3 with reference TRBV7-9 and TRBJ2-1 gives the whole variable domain DTGVSQNPRHKITKRGQNVTFRCDPISEHNRLYWYRQTLGQGPEFLTYFQNEAQLEKSRLLSDRFSAERPKGSFSTLEIQRTEQGDSAMYLCASSSAGPPNEQFFGPGTRLTVL.

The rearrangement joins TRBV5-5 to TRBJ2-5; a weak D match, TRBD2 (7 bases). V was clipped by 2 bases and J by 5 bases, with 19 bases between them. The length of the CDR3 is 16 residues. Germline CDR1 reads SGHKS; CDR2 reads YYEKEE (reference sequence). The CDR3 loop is CASSFGGGRVSETQYF. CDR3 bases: TGTGCCAGCAGCTTTGGGGGGGGCCGGGTATCGGAGACCCAGTACTTC.

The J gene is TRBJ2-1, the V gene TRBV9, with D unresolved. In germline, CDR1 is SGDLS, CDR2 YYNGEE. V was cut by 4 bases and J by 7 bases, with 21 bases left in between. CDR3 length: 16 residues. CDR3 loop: CASSLSPEFLGNEQFF. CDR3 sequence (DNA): TGTGCCAGCAGCCTTAGTCCCGAGTTTTTGGGGAATGAGCAGTTCTTC.

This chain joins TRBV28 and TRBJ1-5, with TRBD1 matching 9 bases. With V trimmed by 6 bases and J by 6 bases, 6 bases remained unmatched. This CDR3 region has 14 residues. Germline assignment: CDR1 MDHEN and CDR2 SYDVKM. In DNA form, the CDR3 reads TGTGCCAGCAGAGGGACAGGGAATGTTCAGCCCCAGCATTTT. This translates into CASRGTGNVQPQHF.

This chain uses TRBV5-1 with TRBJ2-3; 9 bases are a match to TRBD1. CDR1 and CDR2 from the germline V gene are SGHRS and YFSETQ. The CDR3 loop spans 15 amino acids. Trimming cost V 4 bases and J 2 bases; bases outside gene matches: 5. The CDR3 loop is CASSAGQGITDTQYF. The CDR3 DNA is TGCGCCAGCAGCGCGGGACAGGGAATCACAGATACGCAGTATTTT.

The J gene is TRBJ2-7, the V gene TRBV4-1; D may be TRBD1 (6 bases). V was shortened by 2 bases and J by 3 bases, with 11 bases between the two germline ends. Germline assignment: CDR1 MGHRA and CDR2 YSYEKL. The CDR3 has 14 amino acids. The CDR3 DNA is TGCGCCAGCAGCCAAACGGACAGTTTCTACGAGCAGTACTTC. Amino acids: CASSQTDSFYEQYF.

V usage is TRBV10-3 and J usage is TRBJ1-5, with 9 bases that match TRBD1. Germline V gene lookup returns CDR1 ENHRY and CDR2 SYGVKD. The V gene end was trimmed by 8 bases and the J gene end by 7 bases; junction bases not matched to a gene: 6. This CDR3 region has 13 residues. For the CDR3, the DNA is TGTGCCATCCGGGACAGGGAAGGGCAGCCCCAGCATTTT. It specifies CAIRDREGQPQHF.

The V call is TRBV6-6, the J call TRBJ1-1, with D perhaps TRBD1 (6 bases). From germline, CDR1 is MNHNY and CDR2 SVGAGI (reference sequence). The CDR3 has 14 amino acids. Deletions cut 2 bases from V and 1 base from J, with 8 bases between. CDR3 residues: CASSYQGTNTEAFF. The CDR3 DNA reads TGTGCCAGCAGTTACCAGGGGACGAACACTGAAGCTTTCTTT.

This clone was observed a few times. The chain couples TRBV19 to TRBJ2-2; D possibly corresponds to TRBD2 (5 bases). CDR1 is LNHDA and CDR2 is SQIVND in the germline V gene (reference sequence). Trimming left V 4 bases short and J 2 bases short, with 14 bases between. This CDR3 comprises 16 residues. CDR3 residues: CASSNGLALNTGELFF. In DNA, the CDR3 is TGTGCCAGTAGTAATGGCCTAGCTCTAAACACCGGGGAGCTGTTTTTT.

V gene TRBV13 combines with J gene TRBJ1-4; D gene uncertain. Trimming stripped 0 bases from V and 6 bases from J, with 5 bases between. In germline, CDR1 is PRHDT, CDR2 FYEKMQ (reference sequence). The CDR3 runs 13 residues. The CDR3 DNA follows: TGTGCCAGCAGCTTAGGCGGGTATGAAAAACTGTTTTTT. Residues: CASSLGGYEKLFF.

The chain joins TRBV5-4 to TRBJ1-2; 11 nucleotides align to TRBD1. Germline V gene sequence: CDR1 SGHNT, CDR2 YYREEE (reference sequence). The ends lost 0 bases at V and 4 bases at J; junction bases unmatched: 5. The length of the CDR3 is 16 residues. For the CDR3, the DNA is TGTGCCAGCAGCTTGGAGTTGGGACAGGGGGGCTATGGCTACACCTTC. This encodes CASSLELGQGGYGYTF.

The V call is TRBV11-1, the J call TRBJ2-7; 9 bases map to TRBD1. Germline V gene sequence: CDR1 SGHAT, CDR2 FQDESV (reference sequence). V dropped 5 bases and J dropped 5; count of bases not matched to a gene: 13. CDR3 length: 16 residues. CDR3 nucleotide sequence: TGTGCCAGCAGCCCGGACAGGGGTGGAATAGGGGACGAGCAGTACTTC. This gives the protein CASSPDRGGIGDEQYF.

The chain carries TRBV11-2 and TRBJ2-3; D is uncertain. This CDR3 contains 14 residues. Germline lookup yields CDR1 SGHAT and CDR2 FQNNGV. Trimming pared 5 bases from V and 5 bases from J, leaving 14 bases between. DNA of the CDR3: TGTGCCAGCAGCCCCAGCGCCCTTAGAGATACGCAGTATTTT. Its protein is CASSPSALRDTQYF.

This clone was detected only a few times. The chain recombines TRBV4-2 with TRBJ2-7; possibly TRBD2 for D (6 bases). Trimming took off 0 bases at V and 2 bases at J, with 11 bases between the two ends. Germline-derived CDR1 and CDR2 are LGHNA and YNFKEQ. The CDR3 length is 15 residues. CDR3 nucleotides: TGTGCCAGCAGCCAAGAGGCAAGCGGGCCCTACGAGCAGTACTTC. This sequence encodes CASSQEASGPYEQYF.

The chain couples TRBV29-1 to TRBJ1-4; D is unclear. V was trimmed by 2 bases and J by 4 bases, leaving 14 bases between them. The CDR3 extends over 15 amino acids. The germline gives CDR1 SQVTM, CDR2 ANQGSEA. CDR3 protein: CSVERATEDNEKLFF. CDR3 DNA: TGCAGCGTTGAAAGGGCCACAGAGGATAATGAAAAACTGTTTTTT. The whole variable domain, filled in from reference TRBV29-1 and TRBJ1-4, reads SAVISQKPSRDICQRGTSLTIQCQVDSQVTMMFWYRQQPGQSLTLIATANQGSEATYESGFVIDKFPISRPNLTFSTLTVSNMSPEDSSIYLCSVERATEDNEKLFFGSGTQLSVL.

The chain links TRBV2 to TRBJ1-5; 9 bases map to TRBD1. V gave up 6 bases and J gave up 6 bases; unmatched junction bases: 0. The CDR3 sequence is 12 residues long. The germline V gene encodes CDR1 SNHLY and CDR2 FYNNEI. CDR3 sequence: CASRGQGQPQHF. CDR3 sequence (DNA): TGTGCCAGCAGGGGACAGGGTCAGCCCCAGCATTTT.

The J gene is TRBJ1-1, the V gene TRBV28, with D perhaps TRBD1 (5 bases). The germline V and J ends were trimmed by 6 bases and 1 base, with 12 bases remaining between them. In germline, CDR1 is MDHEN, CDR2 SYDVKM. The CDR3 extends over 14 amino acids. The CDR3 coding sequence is TGTGCCAGCAGAGGAGGGGCCACGAACACTGAAGCTTTCTTT. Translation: CASRGGATNTEAFF. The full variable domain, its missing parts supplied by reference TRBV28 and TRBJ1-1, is DVKVTQSSRYLVKRTGEKVFLECVQDMDHENMFWYRQDPGLGLRLIYFSYDVKMKEKGDIPEGYSVSREKKERFSLILESASTNQTSMYLCASRGGATNTEAFFGQGTRLTVV.

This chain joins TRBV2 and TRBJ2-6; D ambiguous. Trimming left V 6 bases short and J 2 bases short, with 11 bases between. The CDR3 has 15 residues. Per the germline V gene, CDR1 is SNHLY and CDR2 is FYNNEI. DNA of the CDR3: TGTGCCAGCAGGTTAGGAATCGCTGGGGCCAACGTCCTGACTTTC. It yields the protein CASRLGIAGANVLTF.

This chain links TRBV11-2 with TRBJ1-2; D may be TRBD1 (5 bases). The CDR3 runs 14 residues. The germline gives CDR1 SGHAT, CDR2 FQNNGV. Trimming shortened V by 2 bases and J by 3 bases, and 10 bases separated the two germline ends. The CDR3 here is CASSLLGADYGYTF. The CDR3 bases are TGTGCCAGCAGCTTATTAGGGGCAGACTATGGCTACACCTTC.

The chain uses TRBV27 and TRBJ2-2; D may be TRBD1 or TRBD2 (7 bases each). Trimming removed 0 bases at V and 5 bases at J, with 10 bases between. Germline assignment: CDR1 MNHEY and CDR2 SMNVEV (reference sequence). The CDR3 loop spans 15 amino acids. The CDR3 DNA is TGTGCCAGCAGTTTATCCCAGGGGGGGACCGGGGAGCTGTTTTTT. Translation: CASSLSQGGTGELFF.

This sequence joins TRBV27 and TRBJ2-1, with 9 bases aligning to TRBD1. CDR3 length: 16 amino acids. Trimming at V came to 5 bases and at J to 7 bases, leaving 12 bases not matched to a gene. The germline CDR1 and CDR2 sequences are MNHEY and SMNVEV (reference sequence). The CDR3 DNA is TGTGCCAGCAGTGGCCTGGGACAGGGAGGAAGGAATGAGCAGTTCTTC. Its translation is CASSGLGQGGRNEQFF.

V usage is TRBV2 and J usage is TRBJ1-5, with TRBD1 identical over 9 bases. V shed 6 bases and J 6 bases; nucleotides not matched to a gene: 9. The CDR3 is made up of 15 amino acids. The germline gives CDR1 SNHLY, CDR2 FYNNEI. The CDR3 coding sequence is TGTGCCAGCAGGCCGACAGGGGGACGGAGTCAGCCCCAGCATTTT. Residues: CASRPTGGRSQPQHF. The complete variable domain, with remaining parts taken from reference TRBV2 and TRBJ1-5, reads EPEVTQTPSHQVTQMGQEVILRCVPISNHLYFYWYRQILGQKVEFLVSFYNNEISEKSEIFDDQFSVERPDGSNFTLKIRSTKLEDSAMYFCASRPTGGRSQPQHFGDGTRLSIL.

The CDR3 coding sequence is TGTGCCAGCAGCCCCCGAAAGGGACAGGGAGCTTACAATGAGCAGTTCTTC. It translates to CASSPRKGQGAYNEQFF. The rearrangement links TRBV11-1 to TRBJ2-1; 9 bases match TRBD1. Trimming cost V 5 bases and J 4 bases; bases outside gene matches: 12. From germline, CDR1 is SGHAT and CDR2 FQDESV (reference sequence). There are 17 residues in the CDR3. The variable domain in full, completed from reference TRBV11-1 and TRBJ2-1, reads EAEVAQSPRYKITEKSQAVAFWCDPISGHATLYWYRQILGQGPELLVQFQDESVVDDSQLPKDRFSAERLKGVDSTLKIQPAELGDSAMYLCASSPRKGQGAYNEQFFGPGTRLTVL.

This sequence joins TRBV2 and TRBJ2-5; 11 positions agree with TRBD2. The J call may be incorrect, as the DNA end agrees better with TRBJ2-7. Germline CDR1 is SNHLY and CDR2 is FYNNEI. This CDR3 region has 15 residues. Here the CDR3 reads CASRPTSGGTYEQYF. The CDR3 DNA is TGTGCCAGCAGACCTACTAGCGGGGGAACCTACGAGCAGTACTTC.

The DNA for the CDR3 is TGTGCCAGCAGTTCTAGCGGGGGGGGTGAGCAGTTCTTC. Its protein is CASSSSGGGEQFF. The rearrangement joins TRBV6-6 to TRBJ2-1, with 12 bases matching TRBD2. CDR1 and CDR2 (germline): MNHNY, SVGAGI (reference sequence). CDR3 length: 13 residues. With 4 bases clipped from V and 9 bases from J, the junction kept 1 base outside the gene matches.